The clone carrying this T cell receptor (beta chain) appeared a single time. V lost 4 bases, J lost 2 bases, and 18 bases lay in between. The CDR3 length is 15 residues. Germline-derived CDR1 and CDR2 are DFQATT and SNEGSKA (reference sequence). Random hexamers were used to reverse transcribe an amount of about 0.45 to 1 ug RNA. TCR beta CDR3 was amplified by immunoSEQ covering 54 Vbeta and 13 Jbeta. TCRdb passed the immunoSEQ multiplex PCR reads through MiXCR, listing each CDR3 protein once. The sample yields 130,000 to 150,000 distinct CDR3 sequences, roughly 94% seen once. This entry comes from a study of CD8 T cells in Susac syndrome. Sequencing targeted TCR beta in blood CD8+ and CD4+ T cells. The controls were healthy donors who were matched for age and sex.

This receptor was identified in a human donor in good health. The chain is built from TRBV20-1 and TRBJ2-7, with D maybe TRBD1 (6 bases). Sequencing used CD8+ T cells from PBMCs. The CDR3: CSAKGDRDRTYEQYF. Written as DNA, the CDR3 is TGCAGTGCTAAGGGGGATAGGGACCGCACCTACGAGCAGTACTTC.